This TCR beta chain emerged from a study of blood T cell repertoires in COVID-19. Study-level background: Samples of COVID-19 (acute and convalescent) were obtained from the United States, Italy and Spain.

J lost 2 bases, V lost 7 bases, and 5 bases had no gene match. This CDR3 is 14 amino acids long. Germline CDR1 MNHEY, CDR2 SMNVEV (reference sequence). As originally analysed: From reference gene primer amplification, estimates of nucleated cell counts were derived. The assay was immunoSEQ multiplex PCR, and TCRdb's table has in-frame clones only and misses some. Clonal size and the V and J genes are those of that table, whereas D and trimming came from the DNA. This table holds about 310,000 clones, over 75% found once. Sample: peripheral blood. The origin of this receptor is a woman between 50 and 59 years old who had recovered from COVID-19. This chain links TRBV27 with TRBJ2-3; 8 nucleotides align to TRBD2. CDR3 residues: CASTPAGATDTQYF. CDR3 DNA sequence: TGTGCCAGCACCCCAGCGGGGGCCACAGATACGCAGTATTTT.